A selection of T cell receptor beta chains follows, all from one sample in a study of OX40 agonist ivuxolimab in advanced cancers. Clones were sequenced by immunoSEQ multiplex PCR, and TCRdb holds only the in-frame ones, with some missing. Of tens of thousands of clones listed, 80% are singletons. The sample here was CD4+ or CD8+ T cells sorted from blood, taken in a trial of the OX40 agonist ivuxolimab. The source is an adult with an advanced solid tumor such as melanoma, head and neck, liver or kidney cancer. CDR3s include the opening cysteine and the closing phenylalanine or tryptophan. D genes are given only for firm matches. Rows may omit the clone size; those that give it use once, few, many or a size class.

>NA|TRBD2|TRBJ2-5|TRBV18
TGTGCCAGCTCACCACCCAACGTAGCGGGGGTTAAAGAGACCCAGTACTTC
CASSPPNVAGVKETQYF
>NA|TRBD1|TRBJ2-7|TRBV2
TGTGCCAGCAGCACGACGACAGGGCGAGAGCAGTACTTC
CASSTTTGREQYF
>once|NA|TRBJ1-2|TRBV5-6
TGTGCCAGCATATCTCTAAAGGGGTTCCCCTATGGCTACACCTTC
CASISLKGFPYGYTF
>NA|TRBD2|TRBJ2-1|TRBV9
TGTGCCAGCAGCGTAGGAGAGCGGGGGGGCCGAAGTGAGCAGTTCTTC
CASSVGERGGRSEQFF
>NA|NA|TRBJ2-3|TRBV6-1
TGTGCCAGCAGTGTAAATTCTAGGGCCCTTTCAGATACGCAGTATTTT
CASSVNSRALSDTQYF
>NA|NA|TRBJ1-2|TRBV11-2
TGTGCCAGCAGCTCCCTACAAGAATGGACAGATGGCTACACCTTC
CASSSLQEWTDGYTF
>once|NA|TRBJ2-5|TRBV6-1
TGTGCCAGTACGGAAAGACGTGCTGAGACCCAGTACTTC
CASTERRAETQYF
>NA|TRBD2|TRBJ2-5|TRBV29-1
TGCAGCGCTCCGGGGGGAGGAGAGACCCAGTACTTC
CSAPGGGETQYF
>NA|TRBD2|TRBJ2-1|TRBV7-6
TGTGCCAGCAGCCCCCGGGTAGCGGGGGGAATATATGAGCAGTTCTTC
CASSPRVAGGIYEQFF
>NA|NA|TRBJ2-2|TRBV6-6
TGTGCCAGCAATAGGGGGTTTAACGGGGAGCTGTTTTTT
CASNRGFNGELFF
>NA|NA|TRBJ2-7|TRBV11-1
TGTGCCAGCAGCTTATCTCACAGCTCCTACGAGCAGTACTTC
CASSLSHSSYEQYF
>NA|NA|TRBJ2-5|TRBV6-1
TGTGCCAGCAGTGAATTAGGACTGAAGGAGAAAGAGACCCAGTACTTC
CASSELGLKEKETQYF
>NA|TRBD1|TRBJ1-1|TRBV9
TGTGCCAGCAGCGAGGGGACAGGGGTTGCTGAAGCTTTCTTT
CASSEGTGVAEAFF
>NA|NA|TRBJ2-7|TRBV1
TGCACCAGCAGCCAAGAGAAGGGCTACGAGCAGTACTTC
CTSSQEKGYEQYF
>NA|NA|TRBJ2-7|TRBV11-2
TGTGCCAGCAGCTTAGAAAGCCCAGGGTACGAGCAGTACTTC
CASSLESPGYEQYF
>NA|NA|TRBJ2-6|TRBV6-4
TGTGCCAGCAGTGTAGACTCTGGGGCCAACGTCCTGACTTTC
CASSVDSGANVLTF